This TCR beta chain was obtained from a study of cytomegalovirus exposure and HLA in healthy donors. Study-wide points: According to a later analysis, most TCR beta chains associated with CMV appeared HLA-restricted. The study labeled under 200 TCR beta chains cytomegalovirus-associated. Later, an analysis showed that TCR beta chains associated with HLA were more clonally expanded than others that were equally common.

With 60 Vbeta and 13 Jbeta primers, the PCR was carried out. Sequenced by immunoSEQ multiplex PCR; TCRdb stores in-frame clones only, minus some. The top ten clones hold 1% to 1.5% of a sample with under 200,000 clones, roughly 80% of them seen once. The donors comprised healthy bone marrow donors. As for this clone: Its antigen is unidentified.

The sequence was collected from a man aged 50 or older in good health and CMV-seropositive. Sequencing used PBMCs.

The CDR3 nucleotides read TGTGCCAGCAGCGTAGATATGAGGGTTCCCGGGGAGCTGTTTTTT. Protein sequence: CASSVDMRVPGELFF. This chain joins TRBV9 and TRBJ2-2, with D possibly matching TRBD2 (5 bases). Germline V gene data show CDR1 as SGDLS and CDR2 as YYNGEE. Trimming removed 0 bases at V and 6 bases at J, with 12 bases between. The CDR3 extends over 15 amino acids.